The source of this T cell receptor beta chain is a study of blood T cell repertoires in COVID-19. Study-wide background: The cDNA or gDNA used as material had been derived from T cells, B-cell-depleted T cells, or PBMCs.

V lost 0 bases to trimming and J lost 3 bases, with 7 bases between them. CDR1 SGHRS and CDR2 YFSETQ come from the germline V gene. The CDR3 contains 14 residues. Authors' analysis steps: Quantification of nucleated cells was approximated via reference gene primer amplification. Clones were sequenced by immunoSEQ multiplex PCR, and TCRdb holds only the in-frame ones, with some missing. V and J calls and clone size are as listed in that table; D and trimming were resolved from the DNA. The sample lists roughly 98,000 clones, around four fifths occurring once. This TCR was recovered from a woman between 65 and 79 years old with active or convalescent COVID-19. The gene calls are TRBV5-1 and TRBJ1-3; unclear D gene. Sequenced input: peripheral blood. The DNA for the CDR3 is TGCGCCAGCAGCTTGGGAGGAGGTGGAAACACCATATATTTT. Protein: CASSLGGGGNTIYF.